The 4 T cell receptor beta chains listed next were all sequenced from one sample in a study of control samples from healthy donors and cancer patients. Assay used: immunoSEQ multiplex PCR; TCRdb lists only in-frame clones, some missing. Of 100,000 to 150,000 clones in the sample, about 93% are singletons; the top ten hold 1.5% to 2%. Sequencing input: PBMCs. These receptors were collected from a man between 45 and 60 years old with head and neck cancer.

V is TRBV7-3 and J is TRBJ2-7, with 7 bases that match TRBD1. The V segment lost 2 bases and the J segment 2 bases; nucleotides outside the gene matches: 6. In germline, CDR1 is SGHTA, CDR2 FQGTGA. The CDR3 runs to 15 residues. The CDR3 DNA reads TGTGCCAGCAGCTTAGAGGGGGCCGGAGCCTACGAGCAGTACTTC. Translation: CASSLEGAGAYEQYF.

V gene TRBV27 combines with J gene TRBJ2-5, with no clear D. Germline CDR1 is MNHEY and CDR2 is SMNVEV (reference sequence). Trimming took off 5 bases at V and 0 bases at J, with 7 bases between the two ends. CDR3 length: 13 amino acids. The CDR3 nucleotides are TGTGCCAGCAGTCGGGCCGACCAAGAGACCCAGTACTTC. Its protein product is CASSRADQETQYF.

The chain employs TRBV5-6 and TRBJ2-5; D possibly corresponds to TRBD1 (6 bases). V lost 2 bases and J lost 2, with 10 bases in between. This CDR3 region has 14 residues. Germline CDR1 reads SGHDT; CDR2 reads YYEEEE. The CDR3 coding sequence is TGTGCCAGCAGCTTTCCAGGGGTACAAGAGACCCAGTACTTC. Its protein product is CASSFPGVQETQYF.

This clone was seen only once. This chain uses TRBV6-2 or TRBV6-3 with TRBJ2-1; 13 bases are a match to TRBD2. Germline V gives CDR1 MNHEY, CDR2 SVGEGT. This CDR3 region has 17 residues. V shed 4 bases, J shed 15 bases, and the junction held 18 bases outside the gene matches. The CDR3 spells CASSSSKLAGGLRIAFF. The CDR3 DNA reads TGTGCCAGCAGTTCCTCAAAACTAGCGGGGGGGTTGAGGATTGCGTTCTTC.